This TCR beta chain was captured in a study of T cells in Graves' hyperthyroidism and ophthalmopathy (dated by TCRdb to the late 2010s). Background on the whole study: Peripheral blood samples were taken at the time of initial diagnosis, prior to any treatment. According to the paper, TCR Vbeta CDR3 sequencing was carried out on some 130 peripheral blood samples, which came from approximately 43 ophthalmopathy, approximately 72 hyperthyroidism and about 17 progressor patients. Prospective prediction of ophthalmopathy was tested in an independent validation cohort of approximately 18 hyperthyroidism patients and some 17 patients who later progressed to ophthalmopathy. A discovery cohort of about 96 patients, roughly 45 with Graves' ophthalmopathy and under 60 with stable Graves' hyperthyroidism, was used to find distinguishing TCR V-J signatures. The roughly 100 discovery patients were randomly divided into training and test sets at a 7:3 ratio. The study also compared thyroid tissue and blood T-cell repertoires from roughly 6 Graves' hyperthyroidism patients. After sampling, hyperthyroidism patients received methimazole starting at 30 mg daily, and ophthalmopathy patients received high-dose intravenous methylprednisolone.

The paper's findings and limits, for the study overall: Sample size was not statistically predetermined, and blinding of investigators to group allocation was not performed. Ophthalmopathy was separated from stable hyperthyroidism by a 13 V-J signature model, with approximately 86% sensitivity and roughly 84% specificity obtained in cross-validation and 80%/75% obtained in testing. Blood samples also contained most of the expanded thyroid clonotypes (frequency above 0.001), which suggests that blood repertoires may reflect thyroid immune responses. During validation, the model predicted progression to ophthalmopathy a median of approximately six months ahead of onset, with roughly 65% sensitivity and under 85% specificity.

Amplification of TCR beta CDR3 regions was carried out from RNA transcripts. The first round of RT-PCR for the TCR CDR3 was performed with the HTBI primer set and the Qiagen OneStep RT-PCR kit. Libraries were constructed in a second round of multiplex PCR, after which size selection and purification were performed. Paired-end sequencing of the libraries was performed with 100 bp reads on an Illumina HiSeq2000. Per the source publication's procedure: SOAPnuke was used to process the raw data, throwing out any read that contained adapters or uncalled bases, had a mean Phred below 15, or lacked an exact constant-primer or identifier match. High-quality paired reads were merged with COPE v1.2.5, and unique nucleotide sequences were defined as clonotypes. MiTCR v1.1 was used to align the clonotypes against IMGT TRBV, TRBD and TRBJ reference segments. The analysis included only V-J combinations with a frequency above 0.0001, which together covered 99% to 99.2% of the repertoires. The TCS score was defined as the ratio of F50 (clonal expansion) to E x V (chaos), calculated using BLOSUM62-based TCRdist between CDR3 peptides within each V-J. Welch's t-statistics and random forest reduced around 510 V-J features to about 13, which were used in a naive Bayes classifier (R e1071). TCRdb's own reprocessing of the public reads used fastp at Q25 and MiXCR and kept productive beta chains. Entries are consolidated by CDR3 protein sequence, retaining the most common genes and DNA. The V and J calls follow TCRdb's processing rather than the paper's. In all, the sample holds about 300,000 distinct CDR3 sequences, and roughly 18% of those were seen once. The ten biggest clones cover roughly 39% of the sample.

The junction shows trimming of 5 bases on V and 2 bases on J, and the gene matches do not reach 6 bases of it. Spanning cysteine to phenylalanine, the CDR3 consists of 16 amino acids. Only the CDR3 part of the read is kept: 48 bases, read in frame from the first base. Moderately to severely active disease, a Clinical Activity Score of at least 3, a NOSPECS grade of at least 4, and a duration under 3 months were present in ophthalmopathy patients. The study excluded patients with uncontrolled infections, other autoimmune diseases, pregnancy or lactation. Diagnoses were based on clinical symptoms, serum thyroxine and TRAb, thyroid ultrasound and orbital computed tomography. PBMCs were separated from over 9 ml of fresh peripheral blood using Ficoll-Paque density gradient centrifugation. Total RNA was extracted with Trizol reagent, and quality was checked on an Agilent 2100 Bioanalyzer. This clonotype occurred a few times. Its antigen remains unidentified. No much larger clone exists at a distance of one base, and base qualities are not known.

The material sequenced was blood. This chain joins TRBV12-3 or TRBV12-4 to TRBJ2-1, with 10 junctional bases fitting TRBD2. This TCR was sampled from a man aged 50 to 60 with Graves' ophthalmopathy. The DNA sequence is TGTGCCAGCAGTACCGCGGGGACTAGCGCCTACAATGAGCAGTTCTTC. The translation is CASSTAGTSAYNEQFF.